This T cell receptor (beta chain) was retrieved from a study of blood T cell repertoires in COVID-19. Turning to the study itself: PBMCs, B-cell-depleted T cells, or T cells provided the cDNA or gDNA that made up the material.

Trimming removed 3 bases at V and 6 bases at J, with 15 bases between. CDR1 is MGHRA, CDR2 YSYEKL, per germline. The CDR3 spans 15 residues. The data were produced by immunoSEQ multiplex PCR, yet TCRdb's version contains in-frame clones alone and is incomplete. The table shows 380,000 or so clones, with 88% occurring only once. Participants spanned ages about 18 to 90 years and resided in 20 to 30 US areas. Membership in each cohort depended on participant-reported clinical history. This receptor was taken from a woman aged 40 to 55 with acute COVID-19. Sequencing was carried out using PBMCs or T cells enriched from blood (not recorded which). This sequence joins TRBV4-1 and TRBJ1-5; weak D call: TRBD1 (6 bases). The CDR3 sequence: CASSHHDRSGQPQHF. As DNA, the CDR3 is TGCGCCAGCAGCCACCACGACAGGTCCGGTCAGCCCCAGCATTTT.